The entry below describes one T cell receptor beta chain. Trimming removed 5 bases from V and 1 base from J, with 14 bases in between. Germline loops: CDR1 DFQATT, CDR2 SNEGSKA (reference sequence). This CDR3 is built from 14 residues. The sample belongs to a study of T cells in Graves' hyperthyroidism and ophthalmopathy. TCR beta CDR3 regions were amplified from RNA transcripts. Carried out on the TCR CDR3, a first-round RT-PCR used the HTBI primer set. MiXCR was run by TCRdb on the multiplex PCR reads, yielding one entry per CDR3 protein. The sample includes around 600,000 distinct CDR3 sequences, approximately 15% of them seen just once. Exclusion of a patient resulted from uncontrolled infection, other autoimmune disease, pregnancy or lactation.

V and J are TRBV20-1 and TRBJ1-1; D is ambiguous. The material sequenced was blood. The TCR was taken from a woman aged 45-65 years with Graves' ophthalmopathy. The CDR3 DNA reads as TGCAGTGCTCCTCTAGGGCCTTCGAACACTGAAGCTTTCTTT. Protein: CSAPLGPSNTEAFF.